The rows below give T cell receptor beta chains drawn from one sample of a study of shared T cell receptors in the human thymus. Repertoires were generated with immunoSEQ multiplex PCR, while TCRdb's copy carries only in-frame clones and drops some. The data show under 450,000 clones, over 90% seen once. The sample consisted of thymocytes. Receptor source: a human donor. Each CDR3 is given with its conserved first and last residue. D genes are given only for firm matches. A clone size is listed for some rows: how often the clone was seen (once, few, many), or a class if it is expanded.

CDR3: CASSALVGGAKNIQYF; DNA: TGTGCCAGCAGCGCCCTAGTTGGGGGGGCCAAAAACATTCAGTACTTC; size: -; V: TRBV5-8; D: -; length: 16; J: TRBJ2-4
CDR3: CASSQNDSLAEKLFF; DNA: TGTGCCAGCTCACAAAACGACAGCCTGGCGGAAAAACTGTTTTTT; size: -; V: TRBV18; D: -; length: 15; J: TRBJ1-4
CDR3: CASSFTLRDSDNEQFF; DNA: TGTGCCAGCAGCTTCACTCTCCGGGACTCAGACAATGAGCAGTTCTTC; size: -; V: TRBV5-7; D: -; length: 16; J: TRBJ2-1
CDR3: CASSLQGAKGNTIYF; DNA: TGTGCCAGCAGTTTACAGGGGGCAAAAGGAAACACCATATATTTT; size: -; V: TRBV27; D: TRBD1; length: 15; J: TRBJ1-3
CDR3: CASSFRQQSSYNEQFF; DNA: TGTGCCAGCAGCTTCCGACAACAGAGCTCCTACAATGAGCAGTTCTTC; size: -; V: TRBV7-3; D: -; length: 16; J: TRBJ2-1
CDR3: CASSVVNGSNHNEQFF; DNA: TGTGCCAGCAGCGTAGTGAACGGGAGCAACCACAATGAGCAGTTCTTC; size: -; V: TRBV9; D: -; length: 16; J: TRBJ2-1
CDR3: CAWSVTAHVESDAFF; DNA: TGTGCCTGGAGTGTAACAGCCCATGTGGAATCTGACGCTTTCTTT; size: -; V: TRBV30; D: -; length: 15; J: TRBJ1-1
CDR3: CASSFGQNYGYTF; DNA: TGTGCCAGCAGTTTCGGTCAGAACTATGGCTACACCTTC; size: -; V: TRBV28; D: -; length: 13; J: TRBJ1-2
CDR3: CAWRLAGTQETQYF; DNA: TGTGCCTGGAGACTAGCGGGGACCCAAGAGACCCAGTACTTC; size: once; V: TRBV30; D: TRBD2; length: 14; J: TRBJ2-5
CDR3: CASRRENYGYTF; DNA: TGTGCCAGCCGACGGGAGAACTATGGCTACACCTTC; size: few; V: TRBV11-2; D: -; length: 12; J: TRBJ1-2
CDR3: CASSSNSYEQYF; DNA: TGTGCCAGCAGCTCAAACTCCTACGAGCAGTACTTC; size: -; V: TRBV7-9; D: -; length: 12; J: TRBJ2-7
CDR3: CASLYFTAVPANTEAFF; DNA: TGCGCCAGCCTATATTTCACCGCGGTCCCCGCGAACACTGAAGCTTTCTTT; size: few; V: TRBV10-2; D: -; length: 17; J: TRBJ1-1
CDR3: CASSLKTGCVIYEQYF; DNA: TGTGCCAGCAGCTTAAAGACAGGCTGCGTTATCTACGAGCAGTACTTC; size: -; V: TRBV7-2; D: -; length: 16; J: TRBJ2-7
CDR3: CASSYSGQGYEQYF; DNA: TGTGCCAGCAGTTACTCTGGGCAGGGCTACGAGCAGTACTTC; size: -; V: TRBV6-5; D: -; length: 14; J: TRBJ2-7
CDR3: CASSERGKSTEAFF; DNA: TGTGCCAGCAGTGAGAGGGGAAAGAGCACTGAAGCTTTCTTT; size: -; V: TRBV2; D: -; length: 14; J: TRBJ1-1
CDR3: CASSRRDEQYF; DNA: TGTGCCAGCAGCCGGCGGGACGAGCAGTACTTC; size: -; V: TRBV11-2; D: -; length: 11; J: TRBJ2-7
CDR3: CATTTGEGQTFYEQYF; DNA: TGTGCCACTACGACAGGGGAGGGCCAGACCTTCTACGAGCAGTACTTC; size: -; V: TRBV10-3; D: -; length: 16; J: TRBJ2-7
CDR3: CATQTGEKDGYTF; DNA: TGTGCCACTCAGACAGGGGAAAAAGATGGCTACACCTTC; size: few; V: TRBV27; D: TRBD1; length: 13; J: TRBJ1-2
CDR3: CASSLQGDEQYF; DNA: TGTGCCAGCAGCTTACAGGGGGACGAGCAGTACTTC; size: -; V: TRBV5-5; D: TRBD1; length: 12; J: TRBJ2-7
CDR3: CASAPGQGYNEQFF; DNA: TGTGCTAGTGCACCGGGACAGGGGTACAATGAGCAGTTCTTC; size: -; V: TRBV12-5; D: TRBD1; length: 14; J: TRBJ2-1
CDR3: CASSPQGDSAYGYTF; DNA: TGTGCCAGCAGCCCCCAAGGTGACAGCGCCTATGGCTACACCTTC; size: -; V: TRBV7-9; D: -; length: 15; J: TRBJ1-2
CDR3: CASSSIGVQNTEAFF; DNA: TGTGCCAGCTCATCGATTGGGGTACAGAACACTGAAGCTTTCTTT; size: -; V: TRBV18; D: -; length: 15; J: TRBJ1-1
CDR3: CASSPQWAGRYTGELFF; DNA: TGTGCCAGCAGCCCCCAATGGGCCGGGAGGTACACCGGGGAGCTGTTTTTT; size: -; V: TRBV7-2; D: TRBD2; length: 17; J: TRBJ2-2
CDR3: CASSFTGGEQFF; DNA: TGCGCCAGCAGTTTTACTGGCGGTGAGCAGTTCTTC; size: once; V: TRBV4-1; D: -; length: 12; J: TRBJ2-1
CDR3: CAWSYRDPTQYF; DNA: TGTGCCTGGAGTTACCGGGATCCTACGCAGTATTTT; size: -; V: TRBV30; D: -; length: 12; J: TRBJ2-3
CDR3: CASRSTELAYQETQYF; DNA: TGTGCCAGCAGGTCAACCGAACTAGCCTACCAAGAGACCCAGTACTTC; size: -; V: TRBV11-2; D: -; length: 16; J: TRBJ2-5
CDR3: CASSPMRGHTF; DNA: TGTGCCAGCAGTCCCATGCGTGGCCACACCTTC; size: -; V: TRBV28; D: -; length: 11; J: TRBJ1-2
CDR3: CASSQTPDRRNTIYF; DNA: TGTGCCAGCAGTCAAACCCCCGACCGAAGAAACACCATATATTTT; size: -; V: TRBV25-1; D: -; length: 15; J: TRBJ1-3
CDR3: CASSPDRGREDGYTF; DNA: TGTGCCAGCTCACCGGACAGGGGGCGTGAAGATGGCTACACCTTC; size: -; V: TRBV18; D: TRBD1; length: 15; J: TRBJ1-2
CDR3: CASSLLDRPNQPQHF; DNA: TGTGCCAGCAGTTTGTTGGACAGGCCCAATCAGCCCCAGCATTTT; size: -; V: TRBV28; D: TRBD1; length: 15; J: TRBJ1-5
CDR3: CASSSGLAGGEQYF; DNA: TGCGCCAGCAGCTCGGGACTAGCGGGAGGCGAGCAGTACTTC; size: -; V: TRBV5-1; D: TRBD2; length: 14; J: TRBJ2-7
CDR3: CSARGRETQYF; DNA: TGCAGTGCTAGAGGTCGGGAGACCCAGTACTTC; size: -; V: TRBV20-1; D: -; length: 11; J: TRBJ2-5
CDR3: CASSPRTAPDQETQYF; DNA: TGTGCCAGCAGCCCAAGGACCGCACCGGACCAAGAGACCCAGTACTTC; size: -; V: TRBV14; D: -; length: 16; J: TRBJ2-5
CDR3: CASAITGLPHNEQFF; DNA: TGTGCCAGCGCGATTACGGGACTACCTCACAATGAGCAGTTCTTC; size: -; V: TRBV7-8; D: TRBD2; length: 15; J: TRBJ2-1
CDR3: CASSLTSGSITDTQYF; DNA: TGTGCCAGCAGTTTAACTAGCGGGAGTATCACAGATACGCAGTATTTT; size: -; V: TRBV28; D: TRBD2; length: 16; J: TRBJ2-3
CDR3: CASSSPGREGTYEQYF; DNA: TGTGCCAGCAGTTCCCCTGGGCGGGAGGGAACCTACGAGCAGTACTTC; size: once; V: TRBV28; D: TRBD2; length: 16; J: TRBJ2-7
CDR3: CASRGTGEQYF; DNA: TGTGCCAGCAGGGGGACGGGCGAGCAGTACTTC; size: -; V: TRBV27; D: -; length: 11; J: TRBJ2-7
CDR3: CASSPSGTSGWSDTQYF; DNA: TGTGCCAGCAGTCCGAGCGGGACTAGCGGGTGGTCAGATACGCAGTATTTT; size: -; V: TRBV27; D: TRBD2; length: 17; J: TRBJ2-3
CDR3: CASSLERETDTQYF; DNA: TGTGCCAGCAGCTTAGAGCGGGAGACAGATACGCAGTATTTT; size: -; V: TRBV7-2; D: TRBD2; length: 14; J: TRBJ2-3
CDR3: CASSLGVQGKRSYEQYF; DNA: TGTGCCAGCAGCTTAGGGGTTCAGGGGAAAAGGTCCTACGAGCAGTACTTC; size: once; V: TRBV7-8; D: -; length: 17; J: TRBJ2-7
CDR3: CASSRSRRDRYYNEQFF; DNA: TGCGCCAGCAGCCGCTCAAGGCGGGACAGATATTACAATGAGCAGTTCTTC; size: -; V: TRBV4-3; D: -; length: 17; J: TRBJ2-1
CDR3: CASRLHRVGTDTQYF; DNA: TGTGCCAGCAGGCTTCACAGAGTGGGCACAGATACGCAGTATTTT; size: -; V: TRBV27; D: -; length: 15; J: TRBJ2-3
CDR3: CASSLGNSPYQETQYF; DNA: TGTGCCAGCAGCTTGGGTAATAGCCCCTACCAAGAGACCCAGTACTTC; size: once; V: TRBV7-9; D: -; length: 16; J: TRBJ2-5
CDR3: CASSQTACGKHSYEQYF; DNA: TGCGCCAGCAGCCAAACCGCTTGCGGAAAACACTCCTACGAGCAGTACTTC; size: -; V: TRBV4-1; D: -; length: 17; J: TRBJ2-7
CDR3: CASSTTGSGNWNTEAFF; DNA: TGTGCCAGCAGCACGACAGGGTCGGGAAATTGGAACACTGAAGCTTTCTTT; size: -; V: TRBV7-8; D: TRBD1; length: 17; J: TRBJ1-1
CDR3: CATSRTGTSGKETQYF; DNA: TGTGCCACCAGCAGGACCGGGACTAGCGGGAAAGAGACCCAGTACTTC; size: once; V: TRBV15; D: TRBD2; length: 16; J: TRBJ2-5
CDR3: CASSYLTGPNYGYTF; DNA: TGTGCCAGCAGTTACTTGACAGGGCCTAACTATGGCTACACCTTC; size: -; V: TRBV28; D: TRBD1; length: 15; J: TRBJ1-2
CDR3: CASSSRGDKSNTEAFF; DNA: TGTGCCAGCAGCTCGAGGGGGGACAAATCGAACACTGAAGCTTTCTTT; size: -; V: TRBV28; D: -; length: 16; J: TRBJ1-1
CDR3: CASSLRGQGGETQYF; DNA: TGTGCCAGCAGCTTAAGGGGACAGGGAGGAGAGACCCAGTACTTC; size: -; V: TRBV7-3; D: TRBD1; length: 15; J: TRBJ2-5
CDR3: CASSRTRGEETQYF; DNA: TGTGCCAGCTCAAGGACTAGGGGCGAAGAGACCCAGTACTTC; size: -; V: TRBV18; D: TRBD2; length: 14; J: TRBJ2-5
CDR3: CASSPRPDRGYNSPLHF; DNA: TGTGCCAGCAGCCCTAGGCCCGACAGGGGCTATAATTCACCCCTCCACTTT; size: -; V: TRBV7-6; D: TRBD1; length: 17; J: TRBJ1-6
CDR3: CSVGTGGQPQHF; DNA: TGCAGCGTAGGGACAGGGGGTCAGCCCCAGCATTTT; size: -; V: TRBV29-1; D: TRBD1; length: 12; J: TRBJ1-5
CDR3: CASSTKEEYEQYF; DNA: TGTGCCAGTAGTACAAAGGAAGAGTACGAGCAGTACTTC; size: -; V: TRBV19; D: -; length: 13; J: TRBJ2-7
CDR3: CASSPHSRRDDCGTDTQYF; DNA: TGTGCCAGCAGCCCCCATAGCCGCAGGGATGATTGTGGCACAGATACGCAGTATTTT; size: -; V: TRBV14; D: -; length: 19; J: TRBJ2-3
CDR3: CSVGQGSGANVLTF; DNA: TGCAGCGTTGGTCAGGGGTCGGGGGCCAACGTCCTGACTTTC; size: -; V: TRBV29-1; D: -; length: 14; J: TRBJ2-6